This T cell receptor (beta chain) was retrieved from a study of PD-1 blockade in classical Hodgkin lymphoma. Every patient relapsed after autologous stem cell transplantation, and brentuximab vedotin exposure varied. Turning to this clone: The antigen is unknown.

Here immunoSEQ multiplex PCR was the method, and the copy in TCRdb shows in-frame clones only, minus some. The data hold 11,000 to 15,000 clones, with about 83% observed a single time. Germline loops: CDR1 SGHRS, CDR2 YFSETQ. The CDR3 loop spans 14 amino acids. V lost 5 bases and J lost 4, with 14 bases in between. Study results and limitations: After ASCT, patients who started nivolumab under 1 year later were excluded. Underlying causes for the observed repertoire differences were not defined, possibly disease activity or prior therapy. Relapsed/refractory patients reportedly had lower baseline diversity than newly diagnosed patients. CD4+ TCR diversity, unlike CD8+, climbed significantly by C4D1.

This sequence was found in a human donor with classical Hodgkin lymphoma. This sample comprised peripheral blood mononuclear cells (PBMCs), obtained at baseline. The chain recombines TRBV5-1 with TRBJ2-3, with D tentatively TRBD1 (5 bases). CDR3 sequence: CASSFDSPSDTQYF. CDR3 nucleotide sequence: TGCGCCAGCAGTTTCGACAGCCCGTCAGATACGCAGTATTTT.